This T cell receptor (beta chain) was recorded in a study of cytotoxic CD8 clonotypes in ibrutinib-treated CLL. Study overall: Median treatment time before response sampling was approximately twelve months, range 6 to 36. Notes on the study in general: Clonality climbed at ibrutinib response, then dropped toward baseline at progression.

On this clone: Antigen specificity is unknown.

The assay was immunoSEQ multiplex PCR, and TCRdb's table has in-frame clones only and misses some. The table lists approximately 190,000 clones, about 75% of them singletons, with roughly 5.9% in the top ten. As input for TCR beta libraries, approximately 2.1 micrograms of genomic DNA came from cryopreserved PBMCs. Germline V gene data show CDR1 as SGHVS and CDR2 as FQNEAQ. Trimming removed 4 bases from V and 2 bases from J; junction bases left unmatched: 7. The length of the CDR3 is 16 residues. The J gene is TRBJ2-1, the V gene TRBV7-8, with 8 bases lining up with TRBD2. The receptor's source is a human donor with chronic lymphocytic leukemia. Sequenced here: PBMCs, sampled after 12 months of ibrutinib treatment. The DNA for the CDR3 is TGTGCCAGCAGCTACCGGGGGGGCGGGACCTACAATGAGCAGTTCTTC. The encoded protein is CASSYRGGGTYNEQFF.